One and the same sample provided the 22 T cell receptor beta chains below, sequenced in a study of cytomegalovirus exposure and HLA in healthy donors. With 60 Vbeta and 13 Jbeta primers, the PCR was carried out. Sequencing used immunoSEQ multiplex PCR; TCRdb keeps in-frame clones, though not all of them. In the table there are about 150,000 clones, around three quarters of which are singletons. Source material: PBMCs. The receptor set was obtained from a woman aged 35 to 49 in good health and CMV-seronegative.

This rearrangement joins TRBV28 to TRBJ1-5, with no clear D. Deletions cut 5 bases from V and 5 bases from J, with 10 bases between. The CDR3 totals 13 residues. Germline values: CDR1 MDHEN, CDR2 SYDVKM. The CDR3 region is CASSLRPDQPQHF. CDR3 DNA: TGTGCCAGCAGTCTCCGCCCGGATCAGCCCCAGCATTTT.

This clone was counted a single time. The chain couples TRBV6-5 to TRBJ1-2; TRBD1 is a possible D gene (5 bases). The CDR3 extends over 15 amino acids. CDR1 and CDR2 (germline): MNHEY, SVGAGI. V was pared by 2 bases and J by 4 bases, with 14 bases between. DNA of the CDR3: TGTGCCAGCAGTTACCGAGGCGGGGGACCCTATGGCTACACCTTC. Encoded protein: CASSYRGGGPYGYTF.

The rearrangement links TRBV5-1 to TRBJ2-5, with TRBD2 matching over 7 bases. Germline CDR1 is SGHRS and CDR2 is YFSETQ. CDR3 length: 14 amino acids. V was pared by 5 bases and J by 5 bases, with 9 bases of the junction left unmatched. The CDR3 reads CASRATGGPETQYF. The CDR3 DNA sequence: TGCGCCAGCAGAGCAACGGGAGGCCCCGAGACCCAGTACTTC.

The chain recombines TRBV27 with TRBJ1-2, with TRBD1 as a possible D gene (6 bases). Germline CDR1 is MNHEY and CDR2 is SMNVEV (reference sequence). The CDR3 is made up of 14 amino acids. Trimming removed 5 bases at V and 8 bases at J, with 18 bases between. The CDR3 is CASSPGTPMGGYTF. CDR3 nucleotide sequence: TGTGCCAGCAGTCCCGGGACACCCATGGGAGGCTACACCTTC.

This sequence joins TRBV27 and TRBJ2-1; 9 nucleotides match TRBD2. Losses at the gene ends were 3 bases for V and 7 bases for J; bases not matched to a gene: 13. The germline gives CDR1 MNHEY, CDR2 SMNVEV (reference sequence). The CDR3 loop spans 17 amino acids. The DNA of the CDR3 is TGTGCCAGCAGTTTCTACCCGGGGCGGGGGGGAGGAAATGAGCAGTTCTTC. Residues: CASSFYPGRGGGNEQFF.

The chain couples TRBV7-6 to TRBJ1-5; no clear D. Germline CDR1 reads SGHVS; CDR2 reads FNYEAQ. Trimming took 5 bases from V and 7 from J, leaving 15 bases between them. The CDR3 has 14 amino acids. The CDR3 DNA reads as TGTGCCAGCAGCCCCCGCCCCGGACTACAGCCCCAGCATTTT. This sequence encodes CASSPRPGLQPQHF.

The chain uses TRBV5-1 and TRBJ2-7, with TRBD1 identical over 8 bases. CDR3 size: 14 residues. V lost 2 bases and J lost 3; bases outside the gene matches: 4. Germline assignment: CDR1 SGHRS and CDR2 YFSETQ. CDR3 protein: CASSLQGVNYEQYF. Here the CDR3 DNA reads TGCGCCAGCAGCTTACAGGGGGTTAACTACGAGCAGTACTTC. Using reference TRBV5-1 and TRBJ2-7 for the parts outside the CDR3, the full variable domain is KAGVTQTPRYLIKTRGQQVTLSCSPISGHRSVSWYQQTPGQGLQFLFEYFSETQRNKGNFPGRFSGRQFSNSRSEMNVSTLELGDSALYLCASSLQGVNYEQYFGPGTRLTVT.

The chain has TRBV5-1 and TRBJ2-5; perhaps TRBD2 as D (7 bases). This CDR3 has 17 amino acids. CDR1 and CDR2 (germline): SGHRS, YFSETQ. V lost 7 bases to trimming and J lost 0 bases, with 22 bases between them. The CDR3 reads CASQQGTLGGHQETQYF. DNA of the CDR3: TGCGCCAGCCAACAAGGCACCCTCGGGGGGCACCAAGAGACCCAGTACTTC.

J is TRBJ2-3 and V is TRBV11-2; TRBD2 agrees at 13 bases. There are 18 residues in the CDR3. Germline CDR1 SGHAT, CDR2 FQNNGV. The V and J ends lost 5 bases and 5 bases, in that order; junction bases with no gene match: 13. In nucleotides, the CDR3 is TGTGCCAGCAGCCTCCGAGGACTAGCGGGAGAAAGAGGAGATACGCAGTATTTT. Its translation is CASSLRGLAGERGDTQYF.

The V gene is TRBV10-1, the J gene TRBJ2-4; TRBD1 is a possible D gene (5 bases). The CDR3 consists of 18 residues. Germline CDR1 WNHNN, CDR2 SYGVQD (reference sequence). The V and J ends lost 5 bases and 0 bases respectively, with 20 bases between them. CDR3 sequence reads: CASSSPPRAGLAKNIQYF. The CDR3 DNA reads TGCGCCAGCAGTTCCCCTCCCAGGGCCGGGCTAGCCAAAAACATTCAGTACTTC.

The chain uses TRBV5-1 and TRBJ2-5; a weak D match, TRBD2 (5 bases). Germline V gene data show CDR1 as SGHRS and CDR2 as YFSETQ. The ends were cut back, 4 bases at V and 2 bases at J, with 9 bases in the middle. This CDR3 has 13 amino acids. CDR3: CASSGLTQETQYF. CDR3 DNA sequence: TGCGCCAGCAGCGGACTGACGCAAGAGACCCAGTACTTC.

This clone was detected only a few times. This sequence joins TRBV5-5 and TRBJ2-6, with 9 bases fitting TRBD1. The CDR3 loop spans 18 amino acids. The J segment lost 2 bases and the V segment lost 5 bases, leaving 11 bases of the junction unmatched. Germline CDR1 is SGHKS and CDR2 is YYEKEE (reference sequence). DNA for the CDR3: TGTGCCAGCAGGACCCGGGACAGGGTGGGGCCTGGGGCCAACGTCCTGACTTTC. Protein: CASRTRDRVGPGANVLTF.

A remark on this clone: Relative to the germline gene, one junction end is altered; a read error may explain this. The CDR3 coding sequence is TGTGCCAGCAGCTTCGGCACAGGGGGCATTAGCGATCAGCCCCAGCATTTT. This gives the protein CASSFGTGGISDQPQHF. The rearrangement uses TRBV7-9 and TRBJ1-5, with 9 bases lining up with TRBD1. Per germline, CDR1 SEHNR and CDR2 FQNEAQ (reference sequence). This CDR3 spans 17 amino acids.

The CDR3, as DNA: TGCAGCGTCACAGGTTTAAATCAGCCCCAGCATTTT. As protein: CSVTGLNQPQHF. The rearrangement joins TRBV29-1 to TRBJ1-5, with D perhaps TRBD1 (5 bases). V was shortened by 6 bases and J by 4 bases, with 10 bases between the two germline ends. The CDR3 runs to 12 residues. From germline, CDR1 is SQVTM and CDR2 ANQGSEA.

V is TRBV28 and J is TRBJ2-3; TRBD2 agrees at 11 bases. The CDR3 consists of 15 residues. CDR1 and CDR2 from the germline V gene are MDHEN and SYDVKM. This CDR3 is CAIRSLAGETDTQYF. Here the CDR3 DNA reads TGTGCAATAAGATCACTAGCGGGAGAGACAGATACGCAGTATTTT.

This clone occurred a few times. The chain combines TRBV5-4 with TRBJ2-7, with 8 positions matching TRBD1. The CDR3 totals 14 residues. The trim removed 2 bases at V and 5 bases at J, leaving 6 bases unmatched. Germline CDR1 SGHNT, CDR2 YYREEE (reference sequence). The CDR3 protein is CASSFGRTGNEQYF. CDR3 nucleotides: TGTGCCAGCAGCTTTGGCCGGACAGGGAACGAGCAGTACTTC. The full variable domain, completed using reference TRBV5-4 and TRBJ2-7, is ETGVTQSPTHLIKTRGQQVTLRCSSQSGHNTVSWYQQALGQGPQFIFQYYREEENGRGNFPPRFSGLQFPNYSSELNVNALELDDSALYLCASSFGRTGNEQYFGPGTRLTVT.

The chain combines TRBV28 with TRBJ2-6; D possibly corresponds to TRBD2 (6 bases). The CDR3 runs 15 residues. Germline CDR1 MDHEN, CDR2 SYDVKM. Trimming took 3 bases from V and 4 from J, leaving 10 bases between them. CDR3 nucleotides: TGTGCCAGCAGTTTCGCGGGGACCGGGGCCAACGTCCTGACTTTC. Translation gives CASSFAGTGANVLTF. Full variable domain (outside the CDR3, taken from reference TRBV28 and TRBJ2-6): DVKVTQSSRYLVKRTGEKVFLECVQDMDHENMFWYRQDPGLGLRLIYFSYDVKMKEKGDIPEGYSVSREKKERFSLILESASTNQTSMYLCASSFAGTGANVLTFGAGSRLTVL.

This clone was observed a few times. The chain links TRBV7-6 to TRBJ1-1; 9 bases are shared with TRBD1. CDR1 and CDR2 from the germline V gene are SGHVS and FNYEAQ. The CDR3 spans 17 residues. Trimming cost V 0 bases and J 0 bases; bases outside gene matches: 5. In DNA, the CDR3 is TGTGCCAGCAGCTTAGCGGGACAGGGAACTATGAACACTGAAGCTTTCTTT. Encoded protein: CASSLAGQGTMNTEAFF. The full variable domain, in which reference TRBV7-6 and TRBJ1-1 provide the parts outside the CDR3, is GAGVSQSPRYKVTKRGQDVALRCDPISGHVSLYWYRQALGQGPEFLTYFNYEAQQDKSGLPNDRFSAERPEGSISTLTIQRTEQRDSAMYRCASSLAGQGTMNTEAFFGQGTRLTVV.

The CDR3 reads CASSPASGAVDTQYF. The CDR3 nucleotides read TGTGCCAGCTCACCAGCTAGCGGGGCGGTAGATACGCAGTATTTT. This chain links TRBV18 with TRBJ2-3; 9 nucleotides line up with TRBD2. The V gene's germline CDR1 is KGHSH and CDR2 LQKENI. CDR3 length: 15 amino acids. With 2 bases clipped from V and 5 bases from J, the junction kept 5 bases outside the gene matches.

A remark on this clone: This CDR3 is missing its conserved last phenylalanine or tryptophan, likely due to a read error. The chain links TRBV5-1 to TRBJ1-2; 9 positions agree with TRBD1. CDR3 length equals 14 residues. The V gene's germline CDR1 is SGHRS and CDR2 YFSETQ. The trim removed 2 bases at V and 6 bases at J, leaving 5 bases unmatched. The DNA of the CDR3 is TGCGCCAGCAGCTTCACAGGGGGCATGGATGGCTACACCGTC. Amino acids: CASSFTGGMDGYTV.

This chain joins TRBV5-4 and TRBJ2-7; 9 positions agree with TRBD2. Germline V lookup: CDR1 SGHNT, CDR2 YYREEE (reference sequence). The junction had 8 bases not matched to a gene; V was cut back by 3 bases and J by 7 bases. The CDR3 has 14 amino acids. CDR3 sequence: CASSSIAGESEQYF. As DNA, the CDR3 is TGTGCCAGCAGCTCAATAGCGGGAGAGAGTGAGCAGTACTTC.

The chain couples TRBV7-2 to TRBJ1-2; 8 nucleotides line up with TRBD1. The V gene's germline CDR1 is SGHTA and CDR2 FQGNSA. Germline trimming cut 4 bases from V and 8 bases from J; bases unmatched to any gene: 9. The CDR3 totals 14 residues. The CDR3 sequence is CASSSGQASRGYTF. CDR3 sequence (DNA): TGTGCCAGCAGCTCGGGACAGGCATCGAGGGGCTACACCTTC.